This TCR beta chain was sequenced during a study of blood T cell repertoires in COVID-19. Study in general: In each case, the material was cDNA or gDNA derived from T cells, B-cell-depleted T cells, or PBMCs.

This clone was counted a single time. Authors' methods: Amplified reference gene primers provided the basis for estimating nucleated cell counts. Using immunoSEQ multiplex PCR, the repertoire was profiled, and TCRdb retains in-frame clones only, with some absent. The V and J calls and clone size are taken from that table; D and trimming were inferred from the DNA. The data contain approximately 150,000 clones, around 90% of them singletons. The CDR3 length is 14 residues. Trimming took off 3 bases at V and 4 bases at J, with 13 bases between the two ends. Looked up from germline, CDR1 is KGHSH and CDR2 is LQKENI.

This TCR was recovered from a human donor in a cohort sampled during active COVID-19. The sample comprised peripheral blood. The gene calls are TRBV18 and TRBJ2-7, with a possible D match to TRBD1 (6 bases). The CDR3 spells CASSPQLQGYEQYF. The CDR3 DNA reads as TGTGCCAGCTCACCCCAGCTCCAGGGGTACGAGCAGTACTTC.